Presented here are 13 T cell receptor beta chains from one specimen sequenced in a study of blood T cell repertoires in COVID-19. Some clones are missing from TCRdb's copy, which holds only in-frame ones; the method was immunoSEQ multiplex PCR. The table shows 150,000 to 200,000 clones, with about 81% occurring only once. Sequencing was done on a sample of peripheral blood. Receptors were obtained from a man aged 55 to 70 with active or convalescent COVID-19.

V usage is TRBV6-5 and J usage is TRBJ1-6, with 11 positions matching TRBD1. The CDR3 contains 15 residues. CDR1 and CDR2 (germline): MNHEY, SVGAGI. Losses at the gene ends were 5 bases for V and 7 bases for J; bases not matched to a gene: 4. CDR3 DNA sequence: TGTGCCAGCAGTACCGGACAGGGGGCAAATTCACCCCTCCACTTT. It yields the protein CASSTGQGANSPLHF.

V usage is TRBV4-2 and J usage is TRBJ2-1, with 10 nucleotides matching TRBD2. Germline V gives CDR1 LGHNA, CDR2 YNFKEQ. The ends lost 0 bases at V and 2 bases at J; junction bases unmatched: 7. This CDR3 is built from 18 residues. The CDR3 protein is CASSQDLTSGKTYNEQFF. The CDR3 DNA follows: TGTGCCAGCAGCCAAGATCTCACTAGCGGGAAGACCTACAATGAGCAGTTCTTC.

This clone came up once. This sequence joins TRBV2 and TRBJ1-2, with D perhaps TRBD1 (5 bases). V lost 5 bases to trimming and J lost 6 bases, with 13 bases between them. Germline lookup yields CDR1 SNHLY and CDR2 FYNNEI. There are 13 residues in the CDR3. CDR3 region: CASSYRKMDGYTF. The CDR3 DNA reads as TGTGCCAGCAGTTACAGGAAAATGGATGGCTACACCTTC.

The rearrangement joins TRBV2 to TRBJ1-4; tentative D call: TRBD1 (5 bases). Germline values: CDR1 SNHLY, CDR2 FYNNEI. Between the trimmed V and J ends, which lost 4 bases and 5 bases, there was a span of 11 bases. CDR3 length: 14 amino acids. CDR3 nucleotide sequence: TGTGCCAGCAGTGCCGGGTCAGGGAATGAAAAACTGTTTTTT. Protein product: CASSAGSGNEKLFF.

This chain links TRBV5-4 with TRBJ1-4, with a weak D call TRBD1 (6 bases). The CDR3 loop spans 13 amino acids. Germline CDR1 is SGHNT and CDR2 is YYREEE (reference sequence). V was shortened by 2 bases and J by 8 bases, with 10 bases between the two germline ends. The CDR3, as DNA: TGTGCCAGCAGCTTTCAGGGGACGGAAAAACTGTTTTTT. Amino acid sequence: CASSFQGTEKLFF.

CDR3 DNA: TGTGCCAGCTCACCACCCGCGAGGCTCCGAGGTACTGAAGCTTTCTTT. As protein: CASSPPARLRGTEAFF. The rearrangement joins TRBV18 to TRBJ1-1; D remains unclear. Trimming removed 0 bases from V and 5 bases from J, with 16 bases in between. The length of the CDR3 is 16 residues. Germline CDR1 reads KGHSH; CDR2 reads LQKENI.

This clone was observed once. The J gene is TRBJ2-7, the V gene TRBV6-5, with 11 positions matching TRBD2. J lost 1 base, V lost 10 bases, and 6 bases had no gene match. CDR1 and CDR2 (germline): MNHEY, SVGAGI. The CDR3 has 14 amino acids. The CDR3 DNA reads TGTGCCACCTACTCTAGCGGGGGGTCCTACGAGCAGTACTTC. Translation gives CATYSSGGSYEQYF.

The chain couples TRBV7-2 to TRBJ1-2; D is unresolved. Germline lookup yields CDR1 SGHTA and CDR2 FQGNSA. The V end lost 2 bases, the J end lost 4 bases, and 8 bases lay between the germline ends. This CDR3 spans 13 amino acids. The CDR3 spells CASSLPESYGYTF. The CDR3 DNA sequence: TGTGCCAGCAGCTTACCGGAGAGCTATGGCTACACCTTC.

The CDR3 DNA reads TGTGCCAGCTCCTCCTCACAGGGGGGAAATCAGCCCCAGCATTTT. Translating gives CASSSSQGGNQPQHF. The chain combines TRBV6-6 with TRBJ1-5, with 8 bases identical to TRBD1. V dropped 8 bases and J dropped 4; count of bases not matched to a gene: 10. The length of the CDR3 is 15 residues. From germline, CDR1 is MNHNY and CDR2 SVGAGI (reference sequence).

The chain carries TRBV10-1 and TRBJ1-3; 7 bases match TRBD1. This CDR3 comprises 17 residues. V gave up 8 bases and J gave up 1 base; unmatched junction bases: 14. Germline V lookup: CDR1 WNHNN, CDR2 SYGVQD (reference sequence). CDR3 sequence (DNA): TGCGCCAGCTTTAACCCCCGGGACAGAGAATCTGGAAACACCATATATTTT. Translated: CASFNPRDRESGNTIYF.

This clone was recorded only once. This rearrangement joins TRBV10-1 to TRBJ1-1, with 8 bases lining up with TRBD1. CDR1 and CDR2 (germline): WNHNN, SYGVQD (reference sequence). The CDR3 is made up of 13 amino acids. The V gene end was trimmed by 6 bases and the J gene end by 4 bases; junction bases not matched to a gene: 4. Here the CDR3 reads CASSATGGTEAFF. The CDR3 bases are TGCGCCAGCAGCGCCACAGGGGGCACTGAAGCTTTCTTT.

The rearrangement links TRBV27 to TRBJ1-1, with 8 bases identical to TRBD1. The CDR3 covers 14 residues. Germline V gene sequence: CDR1 MNHEY, CDR2 SMNVEV (reference sequence). Unmatched junction bases numbered 5, after V lost 5 bases and J lost 3 bases. CDR3 sequence reads: CASSPQGAYTEAFF. The CDR3 bases are TGTGCCAGCAGTCCTCAGGGGGCATACACTGAAGCTTTCTTT.

J is TRBJ2-2 and V is TRBV7-2, with 15 bases aligning to TRBD2. There are 16 residues in the CDR3. Germline CDR1 is SGHTA and CDR2 is FQGNSA. Losses at the gene ends were 5 bases for V and 5 bases for J; bases not matched to a gene: 3. The CDR3 DNA is TGTGCCAGCAGCCCGGGGACTAGCGGGAGGACCGGGGAGCTGTTTTTT. It translates to CASSPGTSGRTGELFF.